These 2 T cell receptor beta chains share one sample of origin, sequenced in a study of blood T cell repertoires in COVID-19. Here immunoSEQ multiplex PCR was the method, and the copy in TCRdb shows in-frame clones only, minus some. Of more than 200,000 clones in the sample, 65% to 85% were seen once. Sequenced: PBMCs or T cells enriched from blood (not recorded which). The origin of the receptors is a middle-aged woman with acute COVID-19.

The chain is built from TRBV29-1 and TRBJ2-3, with D tentatively TRBD2 (6 bases). Trimming stripped 7 bases from V and 3 bases from J, with 11 bases between. The length of the CDR3 is 12 residues. The germline V gene encodes CDR1 SQVTM and CDR2 ANQGSEA. CDR3 loop: CSAGGVTDTQYF. The DNA for the CDR3 is TGCAGCGCCGGGGGAGTAACAGATACGCAGTATTTT.

The chain is built from TRBV5-1 and TRBJ1-1; 11 bases agree with TRBD1. The V gene end was trimmed by 4 bases and the J gene end by 3 bases; junction bases not matched to a gene: 5. CDR3 length: 15 amino acids. The germline CDR1 and CDR2 sequences are SGHRS and YFSETQ. The CDR3 loop reads CASSTEGQGDTEAFF. CDR3 nucleotide sequence: TGCGCCAGCAGCACAGAGGGACAGGGGGACACTGAAGCTTTCTTT.